Listed below are T cell receptor beta chains from one sample, sequenced in a study of response to subunit inactivated influenza vaccine. TCRdb processed the RT-PCR reads anew with MiXCR; each CDR3 protein has one entry. The table lists 860,000 or so distinct CDR3 sequences, 21% of them singletons, with around 9.6% in the top ten. Specimen: PBMCs from blood, collected 5 days after vaccination. These TCRs come from a man over 45 who received an inactivated influenza vaccine. CDR3s include the opening cysteine and the closing phenylalanine or tryptophan. D genes are given only for firm matches. A row's size may be missing; if present it is once, few, many or a size class.

d_gene | abundance | j_gene | v_gene | CDR3nt | CDR3aa
. | many | TRBJ1-5 | TRBV5-8 | TGTGCCAGCAGCTTGGATTTTGGGGGCCATCAGCCCCAGCATTTT | CASSLDFGGHQPQHF
. | few | TRBJ1-2 | TRBV11-2 | TGTGCCAGCAGCTTCCAGGGGCTTGACTATGGCTACACCTTC | CASSFQGLDYGYTF
TRBD2 | . | TRBJ2-1 | TRBV19 | TGTGCCAGTAGTATAAGCGGGGGCTCCTGGAATGAGCAGTTCTTC | CASSISGGSWNEQFF
. | . | TRBJ2-1 | TRBV12-3/TRBV12-4 | TGTGCCAGCAGTTTGTGGGGCAATAAAGTCAATGAGCAGTTCTTC | CASSLWGNKVNEQFF
TRBD1 | . | TRBJ2-7 | TRBV6-5 | TGTGCCAGCAGTTACGGGATCCAGGGGGCATACGAGCAGTACTTC | CASSYGIQGAYEQYF
. | many | TRBJ1-2 | TRBV28 | TGTGCCAGCAGCCCTCCGGGACCTACCCACTATGGCTACACCTTC | CASSPPGPTHYGYTF
TRBD2 | . | TRBJ2-3 | TRBV29-1 | TGCAGCGCTGGAGCGGGAGTCGGAACAGATACGCAGTATTTT | CSAGAGVGTDTQYF
TRBD2 | . | TRBJ2-1 | TRBV15 | TGTGCCACCAGCAGAGTGGGACTAGCGGGAAGAGGGAATGAGCAGTTCTTC | CATSRVGLAGRGNEQFF
. | . | TRBJ2-3 | TRBV12-3/TRBV12-4 | TGTGCCAGCAGCCAAACACCAGATACGCAGTATTTT | CASSQTPDTQYF
. | . | TRBJ1-1 | TRBV20-1 | TGCAGTGCGCAGGAGAACACTGAAGCTTTCTTT | CSAQENTEAFF
. | few | TRBJ2-1 | TRBV7-9 | TGTGCCAGCAGCTTATCCCCAGTAACTGCCGCCAATGAGCAGTTCTTC | CASSLSPVTAANEQFF
. | many | TRBJ2-1 | TRBV7-2 | TGTGCCAGCAGCTTAGCCAGGTACAATGAGCAGTTCTTC | CASSLARYNEQFF
. | . | TRBJ2-7 | TRBV5-6 | TGTGCCAGCAGCTGGGGGACGGTCTCATACGAGCAGTACTTC | CASSWGTVSYEQYF
. | few | TRBJ2-3 | TRBV29-1 | TGCAGCGTTGAAGATCAAAGCACAGATACGCAGTATTTT | CSVEDQSTDTQYF
. | . | TRBJ2-1 | TRBV24-1 | TGTGCCACCAGTGACCCTGCAAGCCCGAACTGGCAGTTCTTC | CATSDPASPNWQFF
. | . | TRBJ2-7 | TRBV7-9 | TGTGCCAGCAGCTTATCAGCCAGGGCTGGGGAGCAGTACTTC | CASSLSARAGEQYF
. | few | TRBJ2-7 | TRBV6-2/TRBV6-3 | TGTGCCAGCAGAATATGGGACGGAGCCTACGAGCAGTACTTC | CASRIWDGAYEQYF
TRBD1 | few | TRBJ2-7 | TRBV19 | TGTGCCAGTAGTAAACAGGGGGCGAGCTACGAGCAGTACTTC | CASSKQGASYEQYF
TRBD2 | . | TRBJ2-7 | TRBV5-1 | TGCGCCAGCAGCTTGGGTGCGGGGGGGAGCCCCTACGAGCAGTACTTC | CASSLGAGGSPYEQYF
. | many | TRBJ1-2 | TRBV20-1 | TGCAGTGCTAGTCTCACAGACGCTCAATCGGGCTACACCTTC | CSASLTDAQSGYTF
TRBD2 | . | TRBJ2-7 | TRBV5-1 | TGCGCCAGCAGCTTGGTCTCTAGCGGGACCAGCTCCTACGAGCAGTACTTC | CASSLVSSGTSSYEQYF
. | few | TRBJ2-3 | TRBV12-3/TRBV12-4 | TGTGCCAGCAGATCCGGGACAACTAGCACAGATACGCAGTATTTT | CASRSGTTSTDTQYF
. | . | TRBJ2-1 | TRBV10-3 | TGTGCCATCAGTGAGTGGGGACACAATGAGCAGTTCTTC | CAISEWGHNEQFF
TRBD1 | . | TRBJ2-7 | TRBV3-1 | TGTGCCAGCACCGACAGGGTCGGGGCCTACGAGCAGTACTTC | CASTDRVGAYEQYF
. | few | TRBJ2-1 | TRBV29-1 | TGCAGCGTTGATCGGGGTGGGAATGAGCAGTTCTTC | CSVDRGGNEQFF
TRBD1 | . | TRBJ2-3 | TRBV5-6 | TGTGCCAGCAGCGCCGGGACAGCTCAGCAGTATTTT | CASSAGTAQQYF
. | many | TRBJ1-5 | TRBV7-9 | TGTGCCAGCAGCCCCGGACGGGCTGGTGAGCCCCAGCATTTT | CASSPGRAGEPQHF
TRBD2 | . | TRBJ2-7 | TRBV20-1 | TGCAGTGCGACACGGGGGGGGAAAAGTTCCTACGAGCAGTACTTC | CSATRGGKSSYEQYF
TRBD1 | few | TRBJ2-3 | TRBV11-2 | TGTGCCAGCAGCTTAGAAAGGGGGCCGAGGGGTACGCAGTATTTT | CASSLERGPRGTQYF
TRBD1 | few | TRBJ2-7 | TRBV29-1 | TGCAGCGTTGAAAGTAAAGGGACAGGGGTCTACGAGCAGTACTTC | CSVESKGTGVYEQYF
. | many | TRBJ1-5 | TRBV12-3/TRBV12-4 | TGTGCCAGCAGTTCCGGACAGTTCAATCAGCCCCAGCATTTT | CASSSGQFNQPQHF
. | . | TRBJ2-5 | TRBV7-3 | TGTGCCAGCAGCCCTAAGGGTGGGTTTCCGGAGACCCAGTACTTC | CASSPKGGFPETQYF